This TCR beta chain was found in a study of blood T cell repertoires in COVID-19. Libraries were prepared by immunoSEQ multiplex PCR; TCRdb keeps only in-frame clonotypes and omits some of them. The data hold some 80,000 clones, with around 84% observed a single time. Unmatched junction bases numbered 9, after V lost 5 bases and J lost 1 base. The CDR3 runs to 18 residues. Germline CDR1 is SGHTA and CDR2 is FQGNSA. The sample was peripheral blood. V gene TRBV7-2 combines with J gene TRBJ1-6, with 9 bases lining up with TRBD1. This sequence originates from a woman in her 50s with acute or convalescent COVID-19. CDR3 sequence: CASSPRTGGASYNSPLHF. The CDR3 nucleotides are TGTGCCAGCAGCCCTCGCACAGGGGGCGCTTCCTATAATTCACCCCTCCACTTT.